This T cell receptor beta chain was retrieved from a study of Ad26.COV2.S vaccination and SARS-CoV-2 variants. Regarding the study as a whole: Greater spike-specific TCR breadth was seen in vaccine recipients than in placebo recipients.

This CDR3 comprises 15 residues. V was pared by 1 base and J by 4 bases, with 15 bases between. Germline CDR1 reads SGHRS; CDR2 reads YFSETQ. Treatment in this sample: 15 to 20 received Ad26.COV2.S at low or high dose, single or two shots; about 5 received placebo; per-sample allocation not given. Each sample was drawn 63 days after the first injection (of vaccine or placebo). Based in Boston, the donor was an adult of 18-55 years. An Ad26 vector was used to express Wuhan-strain SARS-CoV-2 spike as the vaccine. Only in-frame clones appear in the TCRdb table, and some are missing; sequencing was by immunoSEQ multiplex PCR. The sample has 350,000 to 400,000 clones, approximately 89% seen once. Concerning this clone itself: Its antigen is as yet unknown.

The source material was peripheral blood, sampled in a trial of Ad26.COV2.S vaccine versus placebo. The receptor was derived from a person aged 18 to 65 who received the Ad26.COV2.S COVID-19 vaccine or a placebo. The chain employs TRBV5-1 and TRBJ2-7; a weak D match, TRBD2 (5 bases). The CDR3 nucleotides read TGCGCCAGCAGCTTGAATGTGGTTGGGAGTTACGAGCAGTACTTC. It encodes CASSLNVVGSYEQYF. Full variable domain (missing parts from reference TRBV5-1 and TRBJ2-7): KAGVTQTPRYLIKTRGQQVTLSCSPISGHRSVSWYQQTPGQGLQFLFEYFSETQRNKGNFPGRFSGRQFSNSRSEMNVSTLELGDSALYLCASSLNVVGSYEQYFGPGTRLTVT.